This T cell receptor (beta chain) came from a study of regulatory T cells in long-lasting Graves disease. Ten or more counts support this clonotype. CDR3 regions were amplified by Arm-PCR using iRepertoire HTBI primers to build TCR beta libraries. MiXCR was run by TCRdb on the multiplex PCR reads, yielding one entry per CDR3 protein. The data contain 370,000 or so distinct CDR3 sequences, 15% to 20% of them seen just once; the ten biggest clones take up about 19%. Time point described: newly diagnosed GD, antithyroid drugs for less than 3 months. Preparation of the TCR library used RNA extracted from PBMCs. The germline gives CDR1 SGHNT, CDR2 YYREEE (reference sequence). The CDR3 is made up of 14 amino acids. V gave up 0 bases and J gave up 3 bases, with 9 bases separating them. The same data also contributed to another study, on T cells in Graves' hyperthyroidism and ophthalmopathy.

The source is a woman in her late teens or twenties with Graves disease. This chain connects TRBV5-4 to TRBJ2-5, with D unresolved. Material: peripheral blood mononuclear cells (PBMCs), obtained at new diagnosis, from a patient treated with antithyroid drugs. The CDR3 nucleotides are TGTGCCAGCAGCTTGGAAAGGAGTGAAGAGACCCAGTACTTC. This gives the protein CASSLERSEETQYF.